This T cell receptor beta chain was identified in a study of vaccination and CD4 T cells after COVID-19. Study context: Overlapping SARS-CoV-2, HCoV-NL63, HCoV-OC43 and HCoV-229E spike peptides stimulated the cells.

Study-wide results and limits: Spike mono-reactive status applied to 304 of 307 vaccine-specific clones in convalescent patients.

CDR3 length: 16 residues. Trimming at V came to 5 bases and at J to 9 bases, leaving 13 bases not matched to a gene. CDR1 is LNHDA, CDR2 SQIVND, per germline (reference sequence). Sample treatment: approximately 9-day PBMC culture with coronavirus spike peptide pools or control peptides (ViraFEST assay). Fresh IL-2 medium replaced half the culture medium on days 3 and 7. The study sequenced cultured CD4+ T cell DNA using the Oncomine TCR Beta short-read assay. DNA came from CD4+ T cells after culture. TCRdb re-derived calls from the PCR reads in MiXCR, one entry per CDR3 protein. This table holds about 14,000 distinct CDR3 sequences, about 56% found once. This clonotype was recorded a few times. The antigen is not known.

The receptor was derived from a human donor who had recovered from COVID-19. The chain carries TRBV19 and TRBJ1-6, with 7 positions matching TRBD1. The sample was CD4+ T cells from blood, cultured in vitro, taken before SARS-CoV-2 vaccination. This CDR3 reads CASSQSGDRVPSPLHF. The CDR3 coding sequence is TGTGCCAGTAGTCAATCGGGAGACAGGGTCCCTTCACCCCTCCACTTT.